The present T cell receptor (beta chain) was sequenced within a study of cytomegalovirus exposure and HLA in healthy donors (TCRdb year 2017). For the study in its entirety: According to an earlier analysis of a few hundred of the donors, about 190 million T cells yielded 95 million to 140 million unique TCR beta sequences and about 280 Gb of sequence data. The study combined high-throughput TCR immunosequencing, statistical association of individual TCRs with disease status, and machine learning to predict cytomegalovirus infection status. Roughly 5 DR-DQ haplotypes were handled as single units for association and clustering, since linkage in the cohort was strong. All discovery cohort repertoires had been generated on a single sequencing platform. About 300 gigabases of sequencing data and approximately 84 million unique TCR sequences were included in an early release covering about 700 HLA-typed donors. The aim of the study was to test whether cataloging public T cell receptors could identify signatures of past pathogen exposure. Donor age, sex, ethnicity and CMV serostatus were compiled together with the repertoire data. The number of typed donors differed by locus: about 620-630 for A, B, C, DRB1 and DQB1; 522 for DQA1; some 610 for DPA1; and approximately 450 for DPB1. Of the approximately 400 genotyped donors, less than 90% were placed in the genetic ancestry cluster associated with self-reported Caucasian donors. To decide whether each TCR beta V gene segment behaved as functional or pseudogenic, an earlier analysis of approximately 590 of the donors relied on high-throughput TCR beta sequencing. Besides the first cohort of more than 650 subjects, a separate validation cohort made up of around 120 different subjects was used. Among almost 400 genotyped donors of the cohort, an average of about 240,000 unique TCR beta nucleotide sequences were sequenced per donor, around 20% of them non-productive. A later analysis re-examined previously published TCR beta repertoires from about 700 donors and added high-resolution HLA genotyping to investigate patterns of TCR occurrence. Genome-wide SNP genotypes for about 65% of the roughly 670 donors were used in a later genetic analysis, which treated that subset as a discovery cohort. Rather than drawing on any new phenotypic data, the later analysis identified candidate immune exposures from TCR beta sequences and the way those sequences occurred across donors. The study used immunosequencing to profile the T cell repertoires of 600 to 850 subjects and linked those repertoires to cytomegalovirus serostatus. HLA typing included class I and class II loci at four-digit resolution. Paper-wide results and their limitations: At a false discovery rate of 0.05, a later analysis linked 16,000 or so TCR beta sequences to specific HLA alleles. The authors suggested that the approach could potentially be extended to other disease states and immunological phenotypes. An earlier analysis of approximately 570 of the donors showed that most TCR beta V segments appeared in productive rearrangements either about 87% or about 30% of the time, which broadly matched IMGT annotations. Most TCR sequences were seen in very few donors, while some public TCRs were found in many individuals. In vitro tests confirmed that a few of the cytomegalovirus-associated TCR beta chains recognize cytomegalovirus antigens. Linkage disequilibrium might explain the correlated functional status among segregating V segments, but an unknown experimental factor could not be excluded. Cytomegalovirus status was reported to be diagnosed by the classifier with high specificity and sensitivity in both the original and validation cohorts. Because counts were too low, roughly 16 rarely observed V segments, including chromosome 9 orphons, were left out of the earlier analysis of 587 of the donors. The only immune exposure information available for the cohort was CMV serostatus. This cohort had only TCR beta chains sequenced, and the lack of alpha or paired-chain data limited which features could be detected. A later analysis reported that several top co-occurrence clusters appeared linked to parvovirus B19, influenza, CMV and Epstein-Barr virus. When HLA alleles, especially DR and DQ, strongly co-occurred, TCR associations were difficult to assign to individual alleles. Because the 87-base-pair reads could not distinguish some IMGT-functional V segments, including TRBV6-2 and TRBV6-3, those segments were excluded. Compared with the approximately 710-donor mean, donors in an Asian-associated ancestry cluster had fewer N-insertions in productive TCRs, according to a later genetic analysis. Compared with equally common non-associated chains, HLA-associated TCR beta chains in a later analysis were more clonally expanded and had lower generation probabilities. The study gave a list of more than 150 TCR beta chains associated with cytomegalovirus. The presence/absence analyses assumed that sequencing depth was roughly uniform across donors, and that assumption may not be true. A further reported finding was that TCR beta sequences accurately predicted the HLA-A and HLA-B alleles for most subjects in the first cohort. HLA typing was unavailable for some donors at each locus, so association tests used only the typed subset. In a later analysis, TCR association rates were found to vary across HLA loci, with the most associated TCRs seen for DRB1 alleles and the fewest for HLA-C alleles. In a later analysis, most CMV-associated TCR beta chains were found to appear HLA-restricted, with HLA associations seemingly driven largely by CMV exposure. A group of highly shared sequence variants was considered likely to be a technical artifact of the sequencing pipeline. An association between a missense DCLRE1C variant and V-gene and J-gene trimming of TCR beta chains was found in a later genetic analysis and replicated in an independent cohort.

CDR3 length: 12 amino acids, cysteine to phenylalanine. Only the CDR3 DNA stays, 36 bases, in frame from base 1. The germline V gene specifies SQVTM as CDR1 and ANQGSEA as CDR2. Germline trimming: 4 bases from V, 9 bases from J; junction bases outside gene matches: 8. The protocol used for the library was the immunoSEQ multiplex PCR assay. For the multiplex PCR, a mixture combining 60 forward primers for TCR Vbeta segments and 13 reverse primers for TCR Jbeta segments was used. A multiplex PCR assay on genomic DNA amplified the CDR3 region of rearranged TCR beta genes. Amplified TCR beta libraries were sequenced as 87-base-pair reads on the Illumina HiSeq System. The published analysis was carried out like this. A later analysis tallied 75 million to 85 million unique TCR beta chains across the 650 to 750 repertoires, and some 10 million of those chains were shared by two or more donors. Raw reads were error-corrected and collapsed into unique sequences by a nearest-neighbor algorithm in which closely related sequences were merged to remove PCR and sequencing errors. CDR3 sequences were aligned to IMGT reference sequences to assign V, D and J gene segments. For a sequence to be retained, at least a six-nucleotide match to both a V gene segment and a J gene segment was required. Rearrangements were classified as productive when the CDR3 lacked stop codons and remained in frame with V and J, and all other rearrangements were classified as non-productive. CDR3 was defined according to IMGT convention as the region running from the second conserved V-encoded cysteine to the conserved J-encoded phenylalanine. In an earlier analysis of around 600 of the donors, sequences lacking an unambiguous match to a single V gene segment were excluded. In an earlier analysis of 500 to 750 of the donors, V segments were called functional above 56.7% productive rearrangements and were called segregating when the between-donor standard deviation exceeded 5%. A statistical classification framework was built to diagnose cytomegalovirus status from the catalog of TCR beta chain sequences. In a later analysis, TCR nucleotide sequences were compared against IMGT/GENE-DB human TR gene sequences so that V and J genes could be assigned. Using the TCRdist pipeline, a later analysis assigned CDR3 sequences along with most-parsimonious VDJ recombination scenarios. A later analysis defined each TCR beta chain by its CDR3 amino acid sequence plus V-gene family, and excluded reads lacking a unique V-gene family. As a way to deal with suspected cross-contamination and a sequencing artifact, a later analysis dropped nearly 600 nucleotide sequences that were highly shared and had low generation probability. In a later analysis, a clonal expansion index for each public chain was calculated from normalized within-repertoire ranks of inferred template counts. In a later analysis, generation probabilities were computed using a VDJ recombination model fitted to out-of-frame rearrangements, and the results were checked against IGoR. A later analysis scored TCR-TCR, TCR-HLA and TCR-CMV co-occurrence with hypergeometric tests, applying a repertoire-size bias correction to TCR pairs. To estimate false discovery rates, a later analysis permuted the HLA or CMV assignments 20 times. A later analysis grouped co-occurring TCRs with DBSCAN, adding TCRdist sequence similarity when clustering within HLA-allele-positive subsets. Repertoires with fewer than 30,000 or more than 120,000 public chains, plus five repertoires with anomalous nucleotide sharing, were excluded from co-occurrence clustering. Not all clones reach the TCRdb copy of this immuneACCESS table, which keeps in-frame sequences only. Checked studies attribute under half of the gap to unresolved V genes and leave the rest unexplained. V, J and clone size are those of that table, while D and trimming were read from the DNA. The sample table records approximately 150,000 clones; around 78% of these occur just once. In total, the top ten clones hold 0.9% to 1.1% of the sample.

The cohort was made up of 500 to 800 healthy bone marrow donors. At the time of sampling, all cohort members were nominally healthy, though unrecorded immune exposures were likely present. The donor tested CMV seronegative and was one of the 352 seronegative cohort members. A peripheral blood sample was collected from each donor, and TCR beta sequencing was performed on peripheral blood mononuclear cells. Genomic DNA extraction from the blood cell samples was performed with the Qiagen DNeasy Blood Extraction Kit. Turning to this clone: Its antigen is currently not known. No much larger clone exists at a distance of one base, and base qualities are not known.

Specimen: PBMCs. The rearrangement joined TRBV29-1 to TRBJ1-1; TRBD1 matches 7 bases in the middle. This receptor was identified in a woman aged 40 to 50 in good health and CMV-seronegative. This receptor carries the CDR3 CSVVGGGPQAFF. The base sequence is TGCAGCGTTGTAGGGGGCGGTCCCCAAGCTTTCTTT.